Each of the 19 T cell receptor beta chains below was sequenced from the same sample in a study of cytomegalovirus exposure and HLA in healthy donors. Both 60 Vbeta primers and 13 Jbeta primers went into the PCR. The table came from immunoSEQ multiplex PCR; TCRdb's copy has only in-frame clones and leaves some out. The sample has more than 150,000 clones; around 86% are singletons. What was sequenced was PBMCs. The receptors were sampled from a man aged 40-49 years in good health and CMV-seropositive.

This clone was seen more than once but under ten times. The genes are TRBV29-1 and TRBJ2-7; 11 bases map to TRBD1. Trimming took 4 bases from V and 10 from J; bases not matched to a gene: 6. The CDR3 sequence is 12 residues long. Per germline, CDR1 SQVTM and CDR2 ANQGSEA. As DNA, the CDR3 is TGCAGCGTTGTCCCGGGACAGGGGGACCAGTACTTC. Amino acid sequence: CSVVPGQGDQYF.

V usage is TRBV15 and J usage is TRBJ2-3, with D hard to call. This CDR3 spans 16 amino acids. Trimming removed 4 bases from V and 5 bases from J, with 19 bases in between. Germline CDR1 LNHNV, CDR2 YYDKDF (reference sequence). CDR3 DNA: TGTGCCACCAGCATTGCCTCGGTGTCCCCCGGAGATACGCAGTATTTT. Amino acid sequence: CATSIASVSPGDTQYF.

V and J are TRBV9 and TRBJ1-5, with a tentative D call TRBD1 (5 bases). The CDR3 runs 13 residues. Germline V lookup: CDR1 SGDLS, CDR2 YYNGEE. Trimming cost V 6 bases and J 5 bases, with 12 bases left between them. Here the CDR3 DNA reads TGTGCCAGCACAGGGTATATCGATCAGCCCCAGCATTTT. Its translation is CASTGYIDQPQHF.

V gene TRBV5-1 combines with J gene TRBJ2-7, with 8 bases aligning to TRBD1. Germline V lookup: CDR1 SGHRS, CDR2 YFSETQ. Germline trimming cut 3 bases from V and 7 bases from J; bases unmatched to any gene: 15. This CDR3 spans 16 amino acids. The CDR3 sequence: CASSYFSGQGSDEQYF. The CDR3 DNA is TGCGCCAGCAGCTATTTTTCCGGACAGGGATCGGATGAGCAGTACTTC.

This clone came up a few times. The rearrangement links TRBV5-1 to TRBJ2-5; D ambiguous. The V and J ends lost 4 bases and 4 bases respectively, with 14 bases between them. The CDR3 length is 14 residues. Germline V lookup: CDR1 SGHRS, CDR2 YFSETQ. CDR3 DNA sequence: TGCGCCAGCAGCCCCGCGGCCAGTGGAGAGACCCAGTACTTC. Amino acids: CASSPAASGETQYF.

DNA of the CDR3: TGTGCCAGCAGGAACAGCCGAGGAGGAGAGACCCAGTACTTC. Residues: CASRNSRGGETQYF. The chain has TRBV28 and TRBJ2-5, with TRBD2 as a possible D gene (5 bases). V was trimmed by 6 bases and J by 4 bases, leaving 15 bases between them. Germline V gene sequence: CDR1 MDHEN, CDR2 SYDVKM. The CDR3 has 14 residues.

The J gene is TRBJ1-2, the V gene TRBV6-5; 7 bases map to TRBD1. V was clipped by 5 bases and J by 8 bases; unmatched bases: 8. This CDR3 is 13 amino acids long. Per the germline V gene, CDR1 is MNHEY and CDR2 is SVGAGI. The CDR3 DNA reads as TGTGCCAGCAGTACGACAGGGCGTTGGGGCTACACCTTC. It is translated as CASSTTGRWGYTF.

V is TRBV6-6 and J is TRBJ2-1, with TRBD1 matching 9 bases. V lost 6 bases, J lost 6 bases, and 9 bases stayed unmatched. Germline CDR1 MNHNY, CDR2 SVGAGI (reference sequence). The CDR3 contains 15 residues. The CDR3 here is CASRDRDRVSNEQFF. In DNA, the CDR3 is TGTGCCAGCAGGGACCGGGACAGGGTTTCCAATGAGCAGTTCTTC.

In its sample, this clone was seen once. The chain combines TRBV1 with TRBJ1-1; no DNA check was done on the table's D call, TRBD1. TRBV1 is deemed a pseudogene. CDR3 length: 13 residues. Here the CDR3 DNA reads TGCACCAGCAGCCCTGGCAGGAACACTGAAGCTTTCTTT. This codes for CTSSPGRNTEAFF.

This clone has a handful of counts. CDR3 in DNA: TGTGCCAGCAGCTTATTAGCGGGGGGCCTGTACCAAGAGACCCAGTACTTC. As protein: CASSLLAGGLYQETQYF. The rearrangement joins TRBV7-2 to TRBJ2-5; 10 positions match TRBD2. Germline V gene data show CDR1 as SGHTA and CDR2 as FQGNSA. The CDR3 consists of 17 residues. Unmatched junction bases numbered 6, after V lost 2 bases and J lost 0 bases.

The rearrangement uses TRBV6-5 and TRBJ1-2, with TRBD1 matching 11 bases. V dropped 2 bases and J dropped 7; count of bases not matched to a gene: 9. CDR3 size: 16 residues. Germline V CDR1 and CDR2: MNHEY, SVGAGI. The CDR3 DNA reads TGTGCCAGCAGTTACAATCCCGCCGGGACAGGGGGTGGCTACACCTTC. Protein: CASSYNPAGTGGGYTF.

The gene calls are TRBV4-2 and TRBJ2-5, with 11 bases aligning to TRBD2. V gave up 0 bases and J gave up 4 bases; unmatched junction bases: 7. Looked up from germline, CDR1 is LGHNA and CDR2 is YNFKEQ. This CDR3 has 17 residues. CDR3 DNA sequence: TGTGCCAGCAGCCAAGAGATTAGCGGGGGGGCCCGAGAGACCCAGTACTTC. Translating gives CASSQEISGGARETQYF.

The gene calls are TRBV7-3 and TRBJ2-1, with 8 bases identical to TRBD2. CDR1 and CDR2 from the germline V gene are SGHTA and FQGTGA. V lost 1 base to trimming and J lost 7 bases; unmatched junction nucleotides: 3. CDR3 length: 14 residues. CDR3 DNA sequence: TGTGCCAGCAGCTTAAACCGGGGGGGAAATGAGCAGTTCTTC. It yields the protein CASSLNRGGNEQFF.

This clone has more than one count but fewer than ten. The chain combines TRBV6-1 with TRBJ1-3; unclear D gene. Germline CDR1 reads MNHNS; CDR2 reads SASEGT. CDR3 size: 16 residues. Trimming pared 4 bases from V and 0 bases from J, leaving 13 bases between. CDR3 amino acids: CASSGEPYSSGNTIYF. DNA for the CDR3: TGTGCCAGCAGTGGCGAACCCTACAGCTCTGGAAACACCATATATTTT.

The chain joins TRBV27 to TRBJ1-2; 9 bases match TRBD1. The germline V gene encodes CDR1 MNHEY and CDR2 SMNVEV (reference sequence). There are 14 residues in the CDR3. Losses at the gene ends were 4 bases for V and 1 base for J; bases not matched to a gene: 1. CDR3 residues: CASSYRGLNYGYTF. Written as DNA, the CDR3 is TGTGCCAGCAGTTACAGGGGGCTTAACTATGGCTACACCTTC.

The V and J genes are TRBV4-3 and TRBJ1-2; no reliable D call. Trimming shortened V by 0 bases and J by 3 bases, and 8 bases separated the two germline ends. The germline V gene encodes CDR1 LGHNA and CDR2 YSLEER. The CDR3 is 14 residues long. The CDR3 protein is CASSQEGRDYGYTF. CDR3 coding DNA: TGCGCCAGCAGCCAAGAGGGCAGAGACTATGGCTACACCTTC.

The chain carries TRBV15 and TRBJ1-5; 12 nucleotides agree with TRBD1. This CDR3 has 15 residues. J lost 4 bases, V lost 5 bases, and 3 bases had no gene match. Germline assignment: CDR1 LNHNV and CDR2 YYDKDF (reference sequence). The chain's CDR3 is CATSGTGGGNQPQHF. As DNA, the CDR3 is TGTGCCACCAGCGGGACAGGGGGCGGGAATCAGCCCCAGCATTTT.

V is TRBV6-5 and J is TRBJ1-6, with 7 bases that match TRBD1. V lost 1 base, J lost 14 bases, and 14 bases stayed unmatched. Germline-derived CDR1 and CDR2 are MNHEY and SVGAGI. The CDR3 contains 16 residues. In nucleotides, the CDR3 is TGTGCCAGCAGTTACTTTGAGTGGGACAGTTGGGGGGCCCTCCACTTT. Encoded protein: CASSYFEWDSWGALHF.

The chain is built from TRBV6-5 and TRBJ2-1, with D maybe TRBD1 (5 bases). CDR1 and CDR2 from the germline V gene are MNHEY and SVGAGI. The CDR3 sequence is 12 residues long. V was trimmed by 7 bases and J by 10 bases, leaving 14 bases between them. The CDR3 reads CASTYQGREQFF. In nucleotides, the CDR3 is TGTGCCAGCACATACCAGGGAAGAGAGCAGTTCTTC.